These 21 T cell receptor beta chains were all obtained from the same sample, sequenced in a study of T cell responses to AZD1222 COVID-19 vaccine. The protocol was immunoSEQ multiplex PCR, while the TCRdb copy is restricted to in-frame clones and leaves out a portion. In the table there are around 79,000 clones, 70% to 90% of which are singletons. This material consisted of peripheral blood, taken on day 0 of AZD1222 vaccination. The receptors shown here come from an adult in good health.

The chain joins TRBV6-5 to TRBJ1-2; 10 nucleotides align to TRBD1. Trimming took 2 bases from V and 6 from J; bases not matched to a gene: 9. Per germline, CDR1 MNHEY and CDR2 SVGAGI. This CDR3 is built from 16 residues. The CDR3 loop reads CASSYRGTGVSDGYTF. CDR3 coding DNA: TGTGCCAGCAGTTACCGCGGGACAGGGGTATCGGATGGCTACACCTTC.

The V and J genes are TRBV4-1 and TRBJ2-4, with D perhaps TRBD2 (6 bases). V was pared by 1 base and J by 6 bases, with 16 bases between. The CDR3 contains 16 residues. CDR1 MGHRA and CDR2 YSYEKL come from the germline V gene. CDR3 region: CASSQGPTSLRNIQYF. The CDR3 DNA reads as TGCGCCAGCAGCCAAGGCCCGACTAGTTTGAGAAACATTCAGTACTTC.

The chain couples TRBV6-7 to TRBJ2-2; a possible D gene is TRBD2 (5 bases). TRBV6-7 is an open reading frame, and its role is uncertain. Trimming left V 2 bases short and J 4 bases short, with 8 bases between. CDR3 length equals 14 residues. The CDR3 DNA reads TGTGCCAGCAGTTACCCCCGGGGCACCGGGGAGCTGTTTTTT. Translation gives CASSYPRGTGELFF.

V usage is TRBV25-1 and J usage is TRBJ1-1, with D unresolved. The CDR3 extends over 13 amino acids. V was cut by 2 bases and J by 3 bases, with 7 bases left in between. The germline V gene has CDR1 MGHDK and CDR2 SYGVNS. The CDR3 loop is CASSEPWDTEAFF. CDR3 nucleotides: TGTGCCAGCAGTGAACCCTGGGACACTGAAGCTTTCTTT.

Here the CDR3 DNA reads TGTGCCATCAGACCGGGACTAGCAACAGATACGCAGTATTTT. Translated: CAIRPGLATDTQYF. The chain has TRBV10-3 and TRBJ2-3, with 9 bases aligning to TRBD2. The germline CDR1 and CDR2 sequences are ENHRY and SYGVKD. After removal of 6 bases from V and 3 bases from J, the junction contained 4 bases not matched to a gene. This CDR3 is built from 14 residues.

The J gene is TRBJ1-1, the V gene TRBV11-1, with 7 bases aligning to TRBD1. The CDR3 loop spans 15 amino acids. The trim removed 5 bases at V and 6 bases at J, leaving 12 bases unmatched. The germline gives CDR1 SGHAT, CDR2 FQDESV (reference sequence). The CDR3 reads CASSLTRNRGAEAFF. The CDR3 DNA follows: TGTGCCAGCAGCCTAACAAGGAACAGGGGTGCTGAAGCTTTCTTT.

The chain has TRBV29-1 and TRBJ1-1; D remains unclear. Germline lookup yields CDR1 SQVTM and CDR2 ANQGSEA. V was shortened by 4 bases and J by 7 bases, with 7 bases between the two germline ends. The CDR3 contains 10 residues. The CDR3 DNA reads as TGCAGCGTTGCCGATATTGAAGCTTTCTTT. Amino acids: CSVADIEAFF.

The rearrangement joins TRBV6-5 to TRBJ2-7; D is ambiguous. The V end lost 2 bases, the J end lost 2 bases, and 13 bases lay between the germline ends. Germline CDR1 is MNHEY and CDR2 is SVGAGI. The CDR3 runs to 15 residues. The CDR3 reads CASSYTSTGTYEQYF. Written as DNA, the CDR3 is TGTGCCAGCAGTTACACTTCGACTGGAACCTACGAGCAGTACTTC.

V and J are TRBV7-6 and TRBJ2-7, with a possible D match to TRBD1 (6 bases). V was cut by 4 bases and J by 0 bases, with 13 bases left in between. CDR3 size: 15 residues. CDR1 SGHVS and CDR2 FNYEAQ come from the germline V gene. The CDR3 protein is CASSSAQGSSYEQYF. The CDR3 DNA reads TGTGCCAGCAGCTCAGCACAGGGAAGCTCCTACGAGCAGTACTTC.

The J gene is TRBJ2-1, the V gene TRBV30; 10 positions match TRBD2. CDR1 is GTSNPN and CDR2 is SVGIG in the germline V gene (reference sequence). J was trimmed by 15 bases and V by 2 bases; bases with no gene match: 10. The CDR3 runs to 13 residues. In DNA form, the CDR3 reads TGTGCCTGGAGTTTCTCTAGCGGGAGATCTTGGTTCTTC. Translation gives CAWSFSSGRSWFF.

The table lists this clone with a count of one. The genes are TRBV29-1 and TRBJ1-5; 7 nucleotides agree with TRBD1. The trim removed 6 bases at V and 5 bases at J, leaving 7 bases unmatched. The CDR3 is 13 amino acids. Germline V gene lookup returns CDR1 SQVTM and CDR2 ANQGSEA. DNA for the CDR3: TGCAGCGTCCCTCCCGACAGGGATCAGCCCCAGCATTTT. Its protein is CSVPPDRDQPQHF.

This clone was detected once. V is TRBV3-1 (or the pseudogene TRBV3-2) and J is TRBJ2-7, with D perhaps given as TRBD1 or TRBD2 (5 bases each). Germline assignment: CDR1 LGHDT and CDR2 YNNKEL (reference sequence). This CDR3 region has 13 residues. Trimming pared 4 bases from V and 3 bases from J, leaving 10 bases between. CDR3 protein: CASSPGRFYEQYF. The CDR3 DNA is TGTGCCAGCAGCCCGGGACGGTTCTACGAGCAGTACTTC.

The chain carries TRBV28 and TRBJ2-2; TRBD1 aligns across 7 bases. Looked up from germline, CDR1 is MDHEN and CDR2 is SYDVKM. The CDR3 has 15 residues. V trimming: 0 bases; J trimming: 3 bases; junction bases outside the gene matches: 1. The CDR3 DNA reads as TGTGCCAGCAGTTTATGGCAGGGGGACACCGGGGAGCTGTTTTTT. This translates into CASSLWQGDTGELFF.

The V and J genes are TRBV4-3 and TRBJ1-2; no clear D gene. Between the trimmed V and J ends, which lost 4 bases and 7 bases, there was a span of 16 bases. Germline V gives CDR1 LGHNA, CDR2 YSLEER. The CDR3 sequence is 14 residues long. DNA for the CDR3: TGCGCCAGCAGCCTCGGCCGGCCAGAAGGTGGCTACACCTTC. It codes for CASSLGRPEGGYTF.

This sequence joins TRBV30 and TRBJ2-3, with 12 bases lining up with TRBD2. V was clipped by 4 bases and J by 5 bases; unmatched bases: 1. Germline values: CDR1 GTSNPN, CDR2 SVGIG (reference sequence). The CDR3 has 13 residues. This CDR3 reads CAWTSGGVDTQYF. The CDR3 nucleotides read TGTGCCTGGACTAGCGGGGGGGTAGATACGCAGTATTTT. The whole variable domain, filled in from reference TRBV30 and TRBJ2-3, reads SQTIHQWPATLVQPVGSPLSLECTVEGTSNPNLYWYRQAAGRGLQLLFYSVGIGQISSEVPQNLSASRPQDRQFILSSKKLLLSDSGFYLCAWTSGGVDTQYFGPGTRLTVL.

This chain joins TRBV27 and TRBJ2-5; D is possibly TRBD1 (5 bases). CDR1 and CDR2 (germline): MNHEY, SMNVEV (reference sequence). V lost 0 bases and J lost 5, with 19 bases in between. CDR3 length: 17 amino acids. CDR3 loop: CASSLSGFSGQRETQYF. For the CDR3, the DNA is TGTGCCAGCAGTTTATCCGGTTTCTCCGGACAAAGGGAGACCCAGTACTTC.

V is TRBV11-1 and J is TRBJ2-2, with TRBD1 matching over 7 bases. J gave up 7 bases and V 5 bases, and 7 bases lay outside the gene matches. Germline CDR1 is SGHAT and CDR2 is FQDESV (reference sequence). CDR3 length equals 14 residues. For the CDR3, the DNA is TGTGCCAGCAGCCCCCCAGGACAGGTCGGGGAGCTGTTTTTT. Residues: CASSPPGQVGELFF.

This chain uses TRBV5-1 with TRBJ2-3, with D possibly being TRBD2 (6 bases). Germline V lookup: CDR1 SGHRS, CDR2 YFSETQ. Trimming took 4 bases from V and 8 from J, leaving 29 bases between them. The CDR3 is 18 amino acids. The CDR3 DNA sequence: TGCGCCAGCAGCCGGGGAGGAGCGGTCGGGGGACGTCTTGGTACGCAGTATTTT. Its translation is CASSRGGAVGGRLGTQYF. Combining the CDR3 with reference TRBV5-1 and TRBJ2-3 gives the whole variable domain KAGVTQTPRYLIKTRGQQVTLSCSPISGHRSVSWYQQTPGQGLQFLFEYFSETQRNKGNFPGRFSGRQFSNSRSEMNVSTLELGDSALYLCASSRGGAVGGRLGTQYFGPGTRLTVL.

V usage is TRBV2 and J usage is TRBJ1-5, with a possible D match to TRBD1 (5 bases). Germline V gene data show CDR1 as SNHLY and CDR2 as FYNNEI. The CDR3 is 14 amino acids. V was trimmed by 4 bases and J by 4 bases, leaving 11 bases between them. Here the CDR3 reads CASSGVAGNQPQHF. CDR3 DNA: TGTGCCAGCAGTGGGGTTGCAGGGAATCAGCCCCAGCATTTT.

This clone was counted a single time. CDR3 nucleotides: TGCAGCTTCTCAGAAGGGTCATTCGAGCAGTACTTC. It translates to CSFSEGSFEQYF. The chain has TRBV29-1 and TRBJ2-7; no firm D call. The CDR3 length is 12 residues. V lost 8 bases and J lost 6, with 17 bases in between. CDR1 and CDR2 from the germline V gene are SQVTM and ANQGSEA.

This rearrangement joins TRBV18 to TRBJ2-3; D ambiguous. The CDR3 runs to 12 residues. V was shortened by 6 bases and J by 4 bases, with 8 bases between the two germline ends. The germline V gene has CDR1 KGHSH and CDR2 LQKENI. For the CDR3, the DNA is TGTGCCAGCTCCCTCGGGTCAGATACGCAGTATTTT. Translation: CASSLGSDTQYF.